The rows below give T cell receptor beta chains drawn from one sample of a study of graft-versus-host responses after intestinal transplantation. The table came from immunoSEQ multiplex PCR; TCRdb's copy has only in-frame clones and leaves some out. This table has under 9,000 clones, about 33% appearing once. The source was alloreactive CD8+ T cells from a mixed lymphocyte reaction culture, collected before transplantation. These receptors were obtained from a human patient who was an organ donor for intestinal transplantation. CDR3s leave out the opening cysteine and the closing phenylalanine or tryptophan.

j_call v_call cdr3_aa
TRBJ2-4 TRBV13 ASSSRDTAGDIQY
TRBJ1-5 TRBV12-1 ASSKPTLEPQH
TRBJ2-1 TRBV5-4 ASSYPGTSGGEQF
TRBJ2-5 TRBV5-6 ASSPRATIAGGETQY
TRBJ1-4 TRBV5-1 ASSLSPGVREKLF
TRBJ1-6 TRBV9 ASSVRWDSVSPLH
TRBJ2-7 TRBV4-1 ASSQIFSIGYEQY
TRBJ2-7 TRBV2 ASDSLRREQY
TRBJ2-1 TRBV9 ASTALAGVYNEQF
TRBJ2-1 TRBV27 ASTMRTSVYDEQF
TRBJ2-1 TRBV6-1 ASSRTSGRYNEQF
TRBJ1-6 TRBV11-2 ASSTQLQDRNSPLH
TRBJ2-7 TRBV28 ASSFFTTSSSGTRPLQVYEQY
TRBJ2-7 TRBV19 ASSPGQGPYEQY
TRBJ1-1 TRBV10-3 AISNRGRRNTEAF
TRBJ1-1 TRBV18 ASSPHRGWREAF
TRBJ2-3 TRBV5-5 ASSLGDRLGQGTTDTQY
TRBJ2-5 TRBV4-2 ASSQVFSGGVTQY
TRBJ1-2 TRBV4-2 ASSQALRQQNGYT
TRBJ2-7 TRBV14 ASSPGTYEQY
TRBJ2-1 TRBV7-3 ASRGESLYNEQF
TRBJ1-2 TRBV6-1 ASKRQARLVGYT
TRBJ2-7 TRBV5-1 ASSIAGPEQY
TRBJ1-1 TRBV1 TSESPGGEAF
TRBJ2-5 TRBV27 ASSPWTSGAFQETQY
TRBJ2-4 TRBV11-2 ASSLAGGNIQY
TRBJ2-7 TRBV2 ASSEWRDSY
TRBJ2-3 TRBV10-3 AISESFNSGGGTDTQY
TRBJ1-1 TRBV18 ASSPRLGRNTEAF
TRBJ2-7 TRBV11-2 ASSATGLARGEQY
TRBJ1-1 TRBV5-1 ASSLSGTALLNTEAF
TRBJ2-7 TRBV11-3 ASSADRERYEQY
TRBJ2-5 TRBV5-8 ASSLWASGRQETQY
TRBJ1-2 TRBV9 ASSTGTDNYGYT
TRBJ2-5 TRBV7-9 ASSLEGLQETQY
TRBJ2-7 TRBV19 ASSMGSGSYEQY
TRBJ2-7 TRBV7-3 ASSLATDQY
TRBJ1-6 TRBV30 AWSGRSNSPLH
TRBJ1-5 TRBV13 ASSFGGSDSNQPQH
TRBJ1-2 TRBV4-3 ASSPGQGSYGYT
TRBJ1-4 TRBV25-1 ASSERGRPEKLF
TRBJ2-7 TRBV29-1 SVLGGDIPYEQY
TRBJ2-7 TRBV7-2 ASSFDRAYEQY
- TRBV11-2 ASSLESGGINEQY
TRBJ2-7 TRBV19 ASSIGAGAGEQY
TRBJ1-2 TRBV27 ASSHIPAQDYGYT